The 15 T cell receptor beta chains listed next were all sequenced from one sample in a study of response to subunit inactivated influenza vaccine. TCRdb itself ran the RT-PCR reads through MiXCR, one entry per CDR3 protein. This sample carries about 650,000 distinct CDR3 sequences, less than 20% of them seen once, and the ten largest clones take approximately 10%. Specimen: PBMCs from blood, collected about 12 days after vaccination. Receptors originate from a man aged 50 or older who received an inactivated influenza vaccine.

The genes are TRBV5-4 and TRBJ2-1, with 11 bases that match TRBD2. V shed 4 bases, J shed 0 bases, and the junction held 3 bases outside the gene matches. This CDR3 has 16 amino acids. CDR1 and CDR2 from the germline V gene are SGHNT and YYREEE (reference sequence). This chain's CDR3 is CASSEGLAVSYNEQFF. The CDR3 nucleotides read TGTGCCAGCAGCGAGGGACTAGCGGTCTCCTACAATGAGCAGTTCTTC.

V gene TRBV9 combines with J gene TRBJ1-5; possibly TRBD1 for D (6 bases). Germline V CDR1 and CDR2: SGDLS, YYNGEE. V was shortened by 4 bases and J by 4 bases, with 12 bases between the two germline ends. The CDR3 contains 14 residues. The CDR3 sequence: CASSPGVENQPQHF. DNA of the CDR3: TGTGCCAGCAGCCCAGGGGTAGAAAATCAGCCCCAGCATTTT.

The rearrangement joins TRBV6-2 or TRBV6-3 to TRBJ2-3; 14 bases are shared with TRBD2. Per germline, CDR1 MNHEY and CDR2 SVGEGT. With 5 bases clipped from V and 12 bases from J, the junction kept 16 bases outside the gene matches. The CDR3 is made up of 17 amino acids. CDR3 sequence reads: CASSTSTSGRARTEQYF. The CDR3 coding sequence is TGTGCCAGCAGTACCTCGACTAGCGGGAGGGCGCGAACAGAACAGTATTTT.

This clonotype was observed a handful of times. The CDR3 protein is CANAGSPNTGELFF. CDR3 nucleotides: TGTGCCAATGCTGGGTCCCCGAACACCGGGGAGCTGTTTTTT. The chain employs TRBV7-9 and TRBJ2-2; D unclear. Trimming removed 10 bases at V and 0 bases at J, with 12 bases between. CDR1 and CDR2 from the germline V gene are SEHNR and FQNEAQ (reference sequence). CDR3 size: 14 residues.

This chain connects TRBV20-1 to TRBJ2-7; D might be TRBD1 (5 bases). CDR1 and CDR2 from the germline V gene are DFQATT and SNEGSKA (reference sequence). The V end was cut by 5 bases, the J end by 2 bases, with 13 bases between. The length of the CDR3 is 13 residues. CDR3 loop: CSAQDSYTYEQYF. CDR3 nucleotides: TGCAGTGCTCAAGACAGTTATACCTACGAGCAGTACTTC.

The V gene is TRBV27, the J gene TRBJ1-6; D unresolved. This CDR3 is 13 amino acids long. Trimming shortened V by 8 bases and J by 5 bases, and 10 bases separated the two germline ends. Germline V gene lookup returns CDR1 MNHEY and CDR2 SMNVEV (reference sequence). CDR3 amino acids: CASRSWNNSPLHF. In DNA form, the CDR3 reads TGTGCCAGCCGCAGCTGGAATAATTCACCCCTCCACTTT.

This clonotype came up many times. The V gene is TRBV5-1, the J gene TRBJ2-3; TRBD2 matches at 11 bases. Germline CDR1 is SGHRS and CDR2 is YFSETQ. V dropped 5 bases and J dropped 6; count of bases not matched to a gene: 11. CDR3 length equals 16 residues. The CDR3 sequence is CASRGNSGRASDTQYF. CDR3 DNA: TGCGCCAGCAGGGGAAATAGCGGGAGGGCCTCTGATACGCAGTATTTT.

The genes are TRBV12-3 or TRBV12-4 and TRBJ2-1, with 10 bases lining up with TRBD2. Trimming at V came to 2 bases and at J to 6 bases, leaving 7 bases not matched to a gene. The CDR3 sequence is 16 residues long. DNA for the CDR3: TGTGCCAGCAGTTTAAGTGAACTAGCGGGGATCAATGAGCAGTTCTTC. This translates into CASSLSELAGINEQFF.

This clonotype was counted between two and nine times. CDR3 nucleotide sequence: TGCGCCAGCAGCTTGGTGGGGCACGAGCAGTACTTC. This sequence encodes CASSLVGHEQYF. This sequence joins TRBV5-1 and TRBJ2-7; a weak D match, TRBD1 (5 bases). Deletions cut 0 bases from V and 5 bases from J, with 6 bases between. Germline V gene data show CDR1 as SGHRS and CDR2 as YFSETQ. This CDR3 has 12 amino acids.

V is TRBV25-1 and J is TRBJ2-5, with 10 bases matching TRBD2. The CDR3 runs to 15 residues. After removal of 3 bases from V and 8 bases from J, the junction contained 9 bases not matched to a gene. Germline V gene lookup returns CDR1 MGHDK and CDR2 SYGVNS. Here the CDR3 reads CASSEQLAGLDTQYF. In DNA, the CDR3 is TGTGCCAGCAGTGAGCAACTAGCGGGGTTAGATACCCAGTACTTC.

J is TRBJ2-7 and V is TRBV15; D perhaps matches TRBD2 (6 bases). Germline V gene sequence: CDR1 LNHNV, CDR2 YYDKDF (reference sequence). V shed 0 bases and J shed 3 bases, with 9 bases lying between them. This CDR3 comprises 14 residues. The CDR3 sequence: CATSREGGGYEQYF. The CDR3 DNA follows: TGTGCCACCAGCAGAGAGGGAGGAGGCTACGAGCAGTACTTC.

This clonotype has more than one count but fewer than ten. V is TRBV29-1 and J is TRBJ1-1; perhaps TRBD1 as D (5 bases). Germline V lookup: CDR1 SQVTM, CDR2 ANQGSEA. CDR3 length: 12 amino acids. CDR3 nucleotides: TGCAGTGGACATATCATGAACACTGAAGCTTTCTTT. This sequence encodes CSGHIMNTEAFF.

This clonotype has just a few counts. This chain joins TRBV6-5 and TRBJ2-1; 9 bases fit TRBD2. The CDR3 has 16 amino acids. Germline V gene lookup returns CDR1 MNHEY and CDR2 SVGAGI. J lost 2 bases, V lost 6 bases, and 8 bases had no gene match. CDR3: CASRLAGDHPYNEQFF. DNA of the CDR3: TGTGCCAGCAGATTAGCGGGAGATCACCCCTACAATGAGCAGTTCTTC.

This rearrangement joins TRBV6-5 to TRBJ2-1; D might be TRBD2 (7 bases). Germline lookup yields CDR1 MNHEY and CDR2 SVGAGI. This CDR3 is built from 15 residues. V lost 2 bases and J 0 bases, leaving 8 bases between the germline ends. The CDR3 DNA reads as TGTGCCAGCAGTTACGCGGGGGCCTCCTACAATGAGCAGTTCTTC. Its protein product is CASSYAGASYNEQFF.

The genes are TRBV5-1 and TRBJ2-7; D is uncertain. The germline V and J ends were trimmed by 2 bases and 2 bases, with 11 bases remaining between them. This CDR3 comprises 14 residues. Germline V lookup: CDR1 SGHRS, CDR2 YFSETQ. CDR3 in amino acids: CASSFVRGAYEQYF. The CDR3 DNA sequence: TGCGCCAGCAGCTTTGTGCGTGGGGCCTACGAGCAGTACTTC.